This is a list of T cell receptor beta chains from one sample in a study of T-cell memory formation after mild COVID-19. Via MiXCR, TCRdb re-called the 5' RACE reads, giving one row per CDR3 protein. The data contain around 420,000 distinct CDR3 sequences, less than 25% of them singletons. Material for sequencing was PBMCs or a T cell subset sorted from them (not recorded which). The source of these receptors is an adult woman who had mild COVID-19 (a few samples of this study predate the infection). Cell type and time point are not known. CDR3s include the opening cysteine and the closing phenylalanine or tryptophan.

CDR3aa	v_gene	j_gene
CSVEDPGKSSYEQYF	TRBV29-1	TRBJ2-7
CASSFDRGRAFF	TRBV28	TRBJ1-1
CASSPRTGGVYEQYF	TRBV5-1	TRBJ2-7
CSARLAGVKDTQYF	TRBV20-1	TRBJ2-3
CASRGGPNTGELFF	TRBV5-1	TRBJ2-2
CASSQDSGSMMQYF	TRBV4-2	TRBJ2-7
CSARVEGAGGNTIYF	TRBV20-1	TRBJ1-3
CATSVRQGYTGELFF	TRBV24-1	TRBJ2-2
CASRTRGMGTDTQYF	TRBV5-1	TRBJ2-3
CASSGTGTGNPGELFF	TRBV6-2/TRBV6-3	TRBJ2-2
CASSSIPTVRTF	TRBV19	TRBJ1-2
CASSAPGTSSYNEQFF	TRBV5-1	TRBJ2-1
CASSPGQGGSGELFF	TRBV7-6	TRBJ2-2
CASSLGSLGGLESQPQHF	TRBV7-2	TRBJ1-5
CASSSRGQGGIYNEQFF	TRBV13	TRBJ2-1
CASSGVYGNQPQHF	TRBV7-2	TRBJ1-5
CASSQDRLAGKTGELFF	TRBV4-3	TRBJ2-2
CASSPVAGVYGYTF	TRBV5-4	TRBJ1-2
CASRKSSYNSPLHF	TRBV12-3/TRBV12-4	TRBJ1-6
CASRATGMNTEAFF	TRBV10-2	TRBJ1-1
CSAQPPFGGQATQYF	TRBV20-1	TRBJ2-5
CASSLLGGEQFF	TRBV14	TRBJ2-1
CSAINTGEETQYF	TRBV20-1	TRBJ2-5
CAIYLGRPYEQYF	TRBV6-4	TRBJ2-7